Listed here are 21 T cell receptor beta chains from one sample, sequenced in a study of T cells in Graves' hyperthyroidism and ophthalmopathy. RNA transcripts were the template for amplifying TCR beta CDR3 regions. HTBI primers were used for first-round RT-PCR of the TCR CDR3. One entry per CDR3 protein, called by TCRdb with MiXCR from the multiplex PCR reads. The sample includes around 800,000 distinct CDR3 sequences, approximately 40% of them seen just once. The sequenced material came from blood. These receptors were collected from a man between 18 and 35 years old with Graves' hyperthyroidism.

J is TRBJ2-7 and V is TRBV7-4; 10 bases map to TRBD1. The germline gives CDR1 SGHVT, CDR2 SQSDAQ. The CDR3 is 16 residues long. Trimming cost V 5 bases and J 6 bases; bases outside gene matches: 13. The CDR3 reads CASSQEWGTGASEQYF. In DNA form, the CDR3 reads TGTGCCAGCAGCCAAGAGTGGGGGACAGGGGCCAGCGAGCAGTACTTC.

The sample holds a few counts of this clonotype. The J gene is TRBJ1-1, the V gene TRBV5-1; possibly TRBD1 for D (6 bases). This CDR3 has 15 amino acids. V shed 3 bases and J shed 0 bases, with 12 bases lying between them. Germline CDR1 is SGHRS and CDR2 is YFSETQ. CDR3 loop: CASSSEGGLNTEAFF. The CDR3 nucleotides are TGCGCCAGCAGCTCGGAGGGGGGCTTGAACACTGAAGCTTTCTTT.

The chain is built from TRBV30 and TRBJ1-5, with no clear D. The CDR3 is 13 residues long. V was trimmed by 2 bases and J by 9 bases, leaving 14 bases between them. Per the germline V gene, CDR1 is GTSNPN and CDR2 is SVGIG (reference sequence). The CDR3 DNA reads as TGTGCCTGGAGTATGGACGGGCAAGGGCCCCAGCATTTT. It codes for CAWSMDGQGPQHF. The whole variable domain, remainder taken from reference TRBV30 and TRBJ1-5, is SQTIHQWPATLVQPVGSPLSLECTVEGTSNPNLYWYRQAAGRGLQLLFYSVGIGQISSEVPQNLSASRPQDRQFILSSKKLLLSDSGFYLCAWSMDGQGPQHFGDGTRLSIL.

The chain uses TRBV20-1 and TRBJ2-6, with unresolved D. Germline CDR1 reads DFQATT; CDR2 reads SNEGSKA (reference sequence). V was trimmed by 3 bases and J by 3 bases, leaving 3 bases between them. The CDR3 covers 12 residues. The CDR3 spells CSARVGANVLTF. In DNA form, the CDR3 reads TGCAGTGCTAGGGTTGGGGCCAACGTCCTGACTTTC.

On this clonotype itself: At one end the junction does not follow the germline gene, possibly because of a read error. The chain couples TRBV14 to TRBJ1-6; D possibly corresponds to TRBD1 (6 bases). Germline V gene sequence: CDR1 SGHDN, CDR2 FVKESK. The CDR3 totals 14 residues. The CDR3 DNA is TGTGCCAGCAGCCAAGATAGGGGGAATTCATCCCTCCACTTT. Its translation: CASSQDRGNSSLHF.

The J gene is TRBJ2-5, the V gene TRBV7-3, with D uncertain. CDR3 length: 13 amino acids. V dropped 1 base and J dropped 5 bases, with 8 bases sitting between them. CDR1 and CDR2 from the germline V gene are SGHTA and FQGTGA. CDR3 amino acids: CASSLMLAETQYF. The CDR3 region has the DNA TGTGCCAGCAGCTTAATGCTGGCGGAGACCCAGTACTTC.

This clonotype was counted ten times or more. The DNA for the CDR3 is TGTGCCACCAGCACTAGCGGGAGCCCCTACGAGCAGTACTTC. The encoded protein is CATSTSGSPYEQYF. V is TRBV15 and J is TRBJ2-7, with 10 bases lining up with TRBD2. The CDR3 totals 14 residues. The germline CDR1 and CDR2 sequences are LNHNV and YYDKDF (reference sequence). Trimming took 4 bases from V and 2 from J; bases not matched to a gene: 2.

This clonotype has only a few counts. The chain recombines TRBV5-6 with TRBJ1-1; D gene unclear. The CDR3 sequence is 15 residues long. Trimming left V 0 bases short and J 1 base short, with 10 bases between. CDR1 and CDR2 (germline): SGHDT, YYEEEE. For the CDR3, the DNA is TGTGCCAGCAGCTTGGGTCCAGGATCGAACACTGAAGCTTTCTTT. As protein: CASSLGPGSNTEAFF.

This clonotype came up a few times. The chain carries TRBV14 and TRBJ2-2; D possibly corresponds to TRBD1 (6 bases). The CDR3 has 15 residues. V was pared by 3 bases and J by 4 bases, with 12 bases between. Germline V gene lookup returns CDR1 SGHDN and CDR2 FVKESK. In DNA form, the CDR3 reads TGTGCCAGCAGCCAGACGGGACAACTCACCGGGGAGCTGTTTTTT. Translated: CASSQTGQLTGELFF.

This clonotype was detected a few times. J is TRBJ1-2 and V is TRBV12-3 or TRBV12-4; TRBD1 is a possible D gene (5 bases). This CDR3 region has 15 residues. Trimming left V 6 bases short and J 2 bases short, with 16 bases between. The CDR3 sequence is CASSDLRGSNYGYTF. CDR3 in DNA: TGTGCCAGCAGCGATCTTAGGGGCTCGAACTATGGCTACACCTTC.

This clonotype was detected many times. The chain couples TRBV7-2 to TRBJ1-1, with D hard to call. The CDR3 totals 13 residues. Germline CDR1 and CDR2: SGHTA and FQGNSA. Trimming took off 1 base at V and 4 bases at J, with 7 bases between the two ends. The CDR3: CASSLVAGTEAFF. For the CDR3, the DNA is TGTGCCAGCAGCTTAGTCGCAGGCACTGAAGCTTTCTTT.

V usage is TRBV12-3 or TRBV12-4 and J usage is TRBJ1-5, with a possible D match to TRBD1 (6 bases). Trimming left V 3 bases short and J 7 bases short, with 10 bases between. CDR3 length equals 13 residues. As DNA, the CDR3 is TGTGCCAGCAGTTTCAGGGGCTGGCAGCCCCAGCATTTT. It translates to CASSFRGWQPQHF.

This clonotype was recorded at least ten times. The chain has TRBV9 and TRBJ1-1; no definite D call. Germline lookup yields CDR1 SGDLS and CDR2 YYNGEE. V dropped 3 bases and J dropped 6 bases, with 15 bases sitting between them. The CDR3 has 14 residues. The DNA for the CDR3 is TGTGCCAGCAGCGACCCTCTACGAGGACCTGAAGCTTTCTTT. It is translated as CASSDPLRGPEAFF.

This clonotype is a singleton in its sample. The J gene is TRBJ1-2, the V gene TRBV25-1, with TRBD1 identical over 7 bases. This CDR3 has 11 residues. Germline V gives CDR1 MGHDK, CDR2 SYGVNS. Here the CDR3 DNA reads TGTGCTGCTGACAGGGAGTATGGCTACACCTTC. It translates to CAADREYGYTF.

This chain joins TRBV4-1 and TRBJ2-5; TRBD1 or TRBD2 may be the D gene (5 bases each). V shed 1 base and J shed 5 bases, with 8 bases lying between them. The germline CDR1 and CDR2 sequences are MGHRA and YSYEKL. There are 13 residues in the CDR3. CDR3 nucleotides: TGCGCCAGCAGCCAAGCGGGGACGGAGACCCAGTACTTC. Protein sequence: CASSQAGTETQYF.

This clonotype was seen a handful of times. V usage is TRBV7-6 and J usage is TRBJ2-7, with 7 bases matching TRBD2. V lost 1 base to trimming and J lost 2 bases; unmatched junction nucleotides: 5. The CDR3 is 15 residues long. The germline CDR1 and CDR2 sequences are SGHVS and FNYEAQ. DNA for the CDR3: TGTGCCAGCAGCTTAGGGGAAACTAGCGCCTACGAGCAGTACTTC. This codes for CASSLGETSAYEQYF.

This clonotype was observed many times. This chain connects TRBV19 to TRBJ1-1; 10 bases map to TRBD1. This CDR3 has 13 amino acids. V lost 7 bases to trimming and J lost 4 bases; unmatched junction nucleotides: 3. The V gene's germline CDR1 is LNHDA and CDR2 SQIVND (reference sequence). The CDR3 region is CASTGQGFTEAFF. The CDR3 bases are TGTGCCAGTACGGGACAGGGGTTCACTGAAGCTTTCTTT.

This clonotype was counted a single time. This chain links TRBV10-3 with TRBJ2-6; D not certain. V lost 4 bases, J lost 4 bases, and 11 bases lay in between. The CDR3 spans 15 residues. The germline CDR1 and CDR2 sequences are ENHRY and SYGVKD. The CDR3 DNA is TGTGCCATCAGTGCTCCCGCCTCCGGGGCCAACGTCCTGACTTTC. It yields the protein CAISAPASGANVLTF.

This clonotype was seen at least ten times. V is TRBV2 and J is TRBJ2-5, with D hard to call. The CDR3 has 12 amino acids. Germline CDR1 is SNHLY and CDR2 is FYNNEI. The V end lost 10 bases, the J end lost 5 bases, and 14 bases lay between the germline ends. Here the CDR3 reads CATPTGSETQYF. CDR3 DNA sequence: TGTGCCACCCCGACCGGATCGGAGACCCAGTACTTC.

Worth noting for this clonotype: The CDR3 carries no conserved terminal phenylalanine or tryptophan, so it likely arises from a read error. The limits of the CDR3 on the DNA are not certain, so only TCRdb's listed CDR3 is given. Here the CDR3 reads CSVEDPPNTEAFL. The chain has TRBV29-1 and TRBJ1-1. The germline gives CDR1 SQVTM, CDR2 ANQGSEA. Both ends counted, the CDR3 spans 13 residues.

A few counts support this clonotype. This chain joins TRBV19 and TRBJ2-2; 8 nucleotides line up with TRBD1. The CDR3 extends over 16 amino acids. From germline, CDR1 is LNHDA and CDR2 SQIVND (reference sequence). J gave up 5 bases and V 5 bases, and 10 bases lay outside the gene matches. Here the CDR3 reads CASSGWQGARTGELFF. DNA for the CDR3: TGTGCCAGTAGTGGGTGGCAGGGGGCGCGAACCGGGGAGCTGTTTTTT.